A single sample is the source of the 29 T cell receptor beta chains below, sequenced in a study of T cell repertoires in cytomegalovirus infection. These TCRs' antigens remain unknown. TCRdb re-called the reads through MiXCR, storing one row per CDR3 protein. The sample contains approximately 990,000 distinct CDR3 sequences, 31% of which appear only once. Sequencing was performed on cultured CD8+ T cells from PBMCs, taken from culture after CMV antigen stimulation. These receptor sequences come from a human donor in good health (CMV status not recorded). Some clones in this sample may be carry-over from other donors' samples.

Many counts were recorded for this clonotype. This rearrangement joins TRBV7-8 to TRBJ1-4; D is uncertain. This CDR3 comprises 15 residues. The germline V gene encodes CDR1 SGHVS and CDR2 FQNEAQ. V was clipped by 6 bases and J by 3 bases, with 14 bases between them. CDR3 loop: CASREGEGANEKLFF. For the CDR3, the DNA is TGTGCCAGCAGAGAGGGAGAGGGAGCTAATGAAAAACTGTTTTTT. The variable domain in full, completed from reference TRBV7-8 and TRBJ1-4, reads GAGVSQSPRYKVAKRGQDVALRCDPISGHVSLFWYQQALGQGPEFLTYFQNEAQLDKSGLPSDRFFAERPEGSVSTLKIQRTQQEDSAVYLCASREGEGANEKLFFGSGTQLSVL.

V gene TRBV6-5 combines with J gene TRBJ1-2; D perhaps matches TRBD1 (5 bases). The V gene lost 5 bases and the J gene lost 3 bases, with 22 bases spanning the gap. The CDR3 is 17 residues long. CDR1 is MNHEY and CDR2 is SVGAGI in the germline V gene. The CDR3 loop is CASSRGLRVQGDYGYTF. For the CDR3, the DNA is TGTGCCAGCAGTCGAGGACTCAGGGTTCAGGGTGACTATGGCTACACCTTC.

This rearrangement joins TRBV7-4 to TRBJ1-6, with D perhaps TRBD1 (5 bases). Germline V CDR1 and CDR2: SGHVT, SQSDAQ. CDR3 size: 14 residues. V was pared by 5 bases and J by 8 bases, with 13 bases between. CDR3 residues: CASSPGGTHSPLHF. Written as DNA, the CDR3 is TGTGCCAGCAGCCCTGGGGGTACCCATTCACCCCTCCACTTT.

The genes are TRBV7-9 and TRBJ1-1, with 8 bases that match TRBD1. The ends lost 5 bases at V and 9 bases at J; junction bases unmatched: 8. CDR3 length equals 13 residues. Germline CDR1 is SEHNR and CDR2 is FQNEAQ (reference sequence). The CDR3 nucleotides are TGTGCCAGCAGCCACAGGGGGGATCCTCAAGCTTTCTTT. Translated: CASSHRGDPQAFF.

This clonotype was observed a handful of times. The J gene is TRBJ2-3, the V gene TRBV11-2; 7 bases fit TRBD2. CDR1 SGHAT and CDR2 FQNNGV come from the germline V gene. Trimming cost V 4 bases and J 2 bases; bases outside gene matches: 9. The length of the CDR3 is 16 residues. The CDR3 spells CASSSAWGGTTDTQYF. The CDR3 DNA is TGTGCCAGCAGCTCCGCGTGGGGGGGGACCACAGATACGCAGTATTTT.

The CDR3 here is CASSRHRGPNTEAFF. As DNA, the CDR3 is TGCGCCAGCAGCCGACACCGGGGACCGAACACTGAAGCTTTCTTT. V usage is TRBV4-3 and J usage is TRBJ1-1, with D possibly matching TRBD1 (5 bases). Germline V gene data show CDR1 as LGHNA and CDR2 as YSLEER. V lost 4 bases to trimming and J lost 1 base, with 13 bases between them. This CDR3 has 15 amino acids.

In its sample, this clonotype was seen many times. The chain couples TRBV7-2 to TRBJ2-1, with 9 bases identical to TRBD1. In germline, CDR1 is SGHTA, CDR2 FQGNSA. Trimming cost V 0 bases and J 0 bases; bases outside gene matches: 6. The CDR3 loop spans 18 amino acids. The CDR3 reads CASSLATTGGFSYNEQFF. In DNA form, the CDR3 reads TGTGCCAGCAGCTTAGCGACGACAGGGGGATTCTCCTACAATGAGCAGTTCTTC. The entire variable domain, with the rest obtained from reference TRBV7-2 and TRBJ2-1, is as follows: GAGVSQSPSNKVTEKGKDVELRCDPISGHTALYWYRQSLGQGLEFLIYFQGNSAPDKSGLPSDRFSAERTGGSVSTLTIQRTQQEDSAVYLCASSLATTGGFSYNEQFFGPGTRLTVL.

The CDR3 nucleotides read TGTGCCAGCTCACCAGCGGGAGAAGGTTTAGGAAACATTCAGTACTTC. Its translation is CASSPAGEGLGNIQYF. This chain joins TRBV18 and TRBJ2-4, with 7 nucleotides matching TRBD2. Germline loops: CDR1 KGHSH, CDR2 LQKENI. The CDR3 loop spans 16 amino acids. Trimming at V came to 2 bases and at J to 6 bases, leaving 10 bases not matched to a gene.

The genes are TRBV7-9 and TRBJ1-5; D might be TRBD1 (5 bases). CDR3 length: 12 amino acids. Germline CDR1 reads SEHNR; CDR2 reads FQNEAQ (reference sequence). Trimming took 5 bases from V and 6 from J, leaving 8 bases between them. In nucleotides, the CDR3 is TGTGCCAGCAGCATTGACAGTCAGCCCCAGCATTTT. This gives the protein CASSIDSQPQHF.

Ten or more counts support this clonotype. J is TRBJ1-2 and V is TRBV15; D is ambiguous. This CDR3 contains 16 residues. V was pared by 0 bases and J by 2 bases, with 13 bases between. Looked up from germline, CDR1 is LNHNV and CDR2 is YYDKDF (reference sequence). CDR3 nucleotide sequence: TGTGCCACCAGCAGAGATCGCGGATTACTAAACTATGGCTACACCTTC. Translating gives CATSRDRGLLNYGYTF. The whole variable domain, filled in from reference TRBV15 and TRBJ1-2, reads DAMVIQNPRYQVTQFGKPVTLSCSQTLNHNVMYWYQQKSSQAPKLLFHYYDKDFNNEADTPDNFQSRRPNTSFCFLDIRSPGLGDTAMYLCATSRDRGLLNYGYTFGSGTRLTVV.

This clonotype appeared a few times. The rearrangement uses TRBV2 and TRBJ2-7; D is unresolved. Trimming took off 8 bases at V and 7 bases at J, with 15 bases between the two ends. CDR1 is SNHLY, CDR2 FYNNEI, per germline. This CDR3 is 12 amino acids long. CDR3 sequence: CASSDPPREQYF. The CDR3 region has the DNA TGTGCCAGCTCGGACCCTCCTCGAGAGCAGTACTTC.

This chain joins TRBV6-1 and TRBJ2-1; the match to TRBD1 covers 10 bases. The germline V gene encodes CDR1 MNHNS and CDR2 SASEGT. The CDR3 sequence is 13 residues long. V gave up 6 bases and J gave up 10 bases; unmatched junction bases: 6. The CDR3 is CASSPTGGKEQFF. CDR3 coding DNA: TGTGCCAGCAGCCCGACAGGGGGCAAAGAGCAGTTCTTC.

This sequence joins TRBV6-2 or TRBV6-3 and TRBJ2-2; D gene unclear. Looked up from germline, CDR1 is MNHEY and CDR2 is SVGEGT. V was pared by 7 bases and J by 6 bases, with 9 bases between. This CDR3 is 12 amino acids long. In nucleotides, the CDR3 is TGTGCCAGCACGGGCCCACCCGGGGAGCTGTTTTTT. Translating gives CASTGPPGELFF.

The chain employs TRBV7-9 and TRBJ2-1, with TRBD1 matching over 9 bases. The CDR3 covers 16 residues. V dropped 0 bases and J dropped 7; count of bases not matched to a gene: 7. Germline CDR1 SEHNR, CDR2 FQNEAQ (reference sequence). The CDR3 DNA is TGTGCCAGCAGCTTAGCCGGGACAGGGACGTTGAATGAGCAGTTCTTC. Translation: CASSLAGTGTLNEQFF.

The rearrangement joins TRBV20-1 to TRBJ2-7; the match to TRBD1 covers 8 bases. Trimming took 2 bases from V and 0 from J; bases not matched to a gene: 12. The germline CDR1 and CDR2 sequences are DFQATT and SNEGSKA (reference sequence). CDR3 size: 17 residues. The CDR3 bases are TGCAGTGCTAGACCCAGGGGGTGGACAGGGAGCTCCTACGAGCAGTACGTC. Translated: CSARPRGWTGSSYEQYV.

This clonotype was detected only a few times. This chain uses TRBV7-6 with TRBJ2-7, with 10 bases aligning to TRBD1. The germline gives CDR1 SGHVS, CDR2 FNYEAQ. V shed 1 base and J 2 bases; nucleotides not matched to a gene: 5. This CDR3 has 16 residues. The CDR3 coding sequence is TGTGCCAGCAGCTTAGATAGGGACAGGGGCACCTACGAGCAGTACTTC. This encodes CASSLDRDRGTYEQYF.

The gene calls are TRBV27 and TRBJ2-7, with D unclear. The CDR3 runs 13 residues. CDR1 and CDR2 from the germline V gene are MNHEY and SMNVEV (reference sequence). Trimming left V 5 bases short and J 3 bases short, with 11 bases between. The CDR3 coding sequence is TGTGCCAGCAGTCTCCGGGTCCACTACGAGCAGTACTTC. Protein product: CASSLRVHYEQYF.

The chain recombines TRBV3-1 with TRBJ2-1; no definite D call. The CDR3 has 16 residues. V lost 4 bases and J 0 bases, leaving 13 bases between the germline ends. Germline V gene sequence: CDR1 LGHDT, CDR2 YNNKEL (reference sequence). The CDR3 reads CASSPEAQSSYNEQFF. The CDR3 DNA follows: TGTGCCAGCAGCCCAGAGGCCCAGAGCTCCTACAATGAGCAGTTCTTC.

This clonotype was counted only a few times. V is TRBV6-5 and J is TRBJ1-1; TRBD1 aligns across 7 bases. Per the germline V gene, CDR1 is MNHEY and CDR2 is SVGAGI. V lost 3 bases to trimming and J lost 4 bases; unmatched junction nucleotides: 11. CDR3 size: 16 residues. The CDR3 coding sequence is TGTGCCAGCAGTTATATGCAGGGGGATAGTGTCACTGAAGCTTTCTTT. Translation gives CASSYMQGDSVTEAFF.

This clonotype was found a few times. Its ends do not fully match the called genes, so a read error is possible. The rearrangement joins TRBV7-8 to TRBJ1-2; possibly TRBD1 for D (6 bases). Germline CDR1 is SGHVS and CDR2 is FQNEAQ. The CDR3 contains 12 residues. CDR3 sequence (DNA): TGTGCCAGCAGCCTAGGGGGGGCCAAGGGGGACTTC. Protein sequence: CASSLGGAKGDF.

This clonotype was picked up many times. The rearrangement joins TRBV12-3 or TRBV12-4 to TRBJ2-3, with D uncertain. Trimming removed 5 bases from V and 3 bases from J, with 12 bases in between. CDR3 size: 14 residues. CDR3 in DNA: TGTGCCAGCAGTCCGCTAGGACCAACAGATACGCAGTATTTT. This codes for CASSPLGPTDTQYF.

This clonotype came up a few times. The CDR3: CASSQVLRGRASTDTQYF. The CDR3 region has the DNA TGCGCCAGCAGCCAAGTATTAAGGGGCAGGGCTAGCACAGATACGCAGTATTTT. The V gene is TRBV4-1, the J gene TRBJ2-3, with a possible D match to TRBD1 (5 bases). Trimming removed 1 base at V and 0 bases at J, with 17 bases between. The CDR3 is 18 amino acids. In germline, CDR1 is MGHRA, CDR2 YSYEKL.

The V and J genes are TRBV2 and TRBJ1-1; the D is unclear. V lost 6 bases to trimming and J lost 7 bases, with 15 bases between them. Germline lookup yields CDR1 SNHLY and CDR2 FYNNEI. The CDR3 runs to 13 residues. The CDR3 coding sequence is TGTGCCAGCAGCCTAGGAGGGTTTGGTGAAGCTTTCTTT. Amino acid sequence: CASSLGGFGEAFF.

The V and J genes are TRBV25-1 and TRBJ2-1; TRBD2 matches at 12 bases. CDR1 is MGHDK and CDR2 is SYGVNS in the germline V gene. CDR3 length equals 17 residues. Trimming cost V 0 bases and J 7 bases; bases outside gene matches: 7. The CDR3 loop is CASSEYFSSGGENEQFF. The CDR3, as DNA: TGTGCCAGCAGTGAATATTTTTCTAGCGGGGGGGAAAATGAGCAGTTCTTC.

This clonotype occurred once. No conserved phenylalanine or tryptophan ends this CDR3, so it is likely a read error. The V call is TRBV2, the J call TRBJ2-1; D unresolved. V was shortened by 5 bases and J by 0 bases, with 17 bases between the two germline ends. This CDR3 region has 17 residues. Germline V gene sequence: CDR1 SNHLY, CDR2 FYNNEI. CDR3 protein: CASSLSWSTSSYNEQFS. The CDR3 DNA reads TGTGCCAGCAGTCTTTCTTGGAGCACAAGCTCCTACAATGAGCAGTTCTCC.

The chain uses TRBV6-2 or TRBV6-3 and TRBJ1-2; D is unclear. This CDR3 has 13 residues. Trimming took 5 bases from V and 5 from J, leaving 12 bases between them. Germline V CDR1 and CDR2: MNHEY, SVGEGT. CDR3 nucleotides: TGTGCCAGCAGTGAGGCTGCCTCTTATGGCTACACCTTC. The encoded protein is CASSEAASYGYTF.

This clonotype was seen repeatedly, ten times or more. The chain is built from TRBV7-2 and TRBJ1-4, with D uncertain. The germline V and J ends were trimmed by 0 bases and 5 bases, with 19 bases remaining between them. This CDR3 is built from 18 residues. The germline CDR1 and CDR2 sequences are SGHTA and FQGNSA. The CDR3 DNA reads TGTGCCAGCAGCTTAGCCCCCCCTGCTGCGGGCCCGAATGAAAAACTGTTTTTT. The encoded protein is CASSLAPPAAGPNEKLFF.

This clonotype was observed a few times. The chain recombines TRBV9 with TRBJ2-1; D is perhaps TRBD2 (6 bases). V was cut by 4 bases and J by 5 bases, with 13 bases left in between. This CDR3 has 14 residues. Germline CDR1 and CDR2: SGDLS and YYNGEE. Here the CDR3 reads CASSPGGADNEQFF. CDR3 sequence (DNA): TGTGCCAGCAGCCCCGGCGGGGCCGACAATGAGCAGTTCTTC. Full variable domain (missing parts from reference TRBV9 and TRBJ2-1): DSGVTQTPKHLITATGQRVTLRCSPRSGDLSVYWYQQSLDQGLQFLIQYYNGEERAKGNILERFSAQQFPDLHSELNLSSLELGDSALYFCASSPGGADNEQFFGPGTRLTVL.

V is TRBV29-1 and J is TRBJ2-1; a weak D match, TRBD1 (6 bases). From germline, CDR1 is SQVTM and CDR2 ANQGSEA. The V and J ends lost 7 bases and 1 base respectively, with 17 bases between them. The length of the CDR3 is 15 residues. CDR3 region: CSGIGGFSSYNEQFF. CDR3 nucleotides: TGCAGCGGTATTGGGGGCTTTAGTTCCTACAATGAGCAGTTCTTC.